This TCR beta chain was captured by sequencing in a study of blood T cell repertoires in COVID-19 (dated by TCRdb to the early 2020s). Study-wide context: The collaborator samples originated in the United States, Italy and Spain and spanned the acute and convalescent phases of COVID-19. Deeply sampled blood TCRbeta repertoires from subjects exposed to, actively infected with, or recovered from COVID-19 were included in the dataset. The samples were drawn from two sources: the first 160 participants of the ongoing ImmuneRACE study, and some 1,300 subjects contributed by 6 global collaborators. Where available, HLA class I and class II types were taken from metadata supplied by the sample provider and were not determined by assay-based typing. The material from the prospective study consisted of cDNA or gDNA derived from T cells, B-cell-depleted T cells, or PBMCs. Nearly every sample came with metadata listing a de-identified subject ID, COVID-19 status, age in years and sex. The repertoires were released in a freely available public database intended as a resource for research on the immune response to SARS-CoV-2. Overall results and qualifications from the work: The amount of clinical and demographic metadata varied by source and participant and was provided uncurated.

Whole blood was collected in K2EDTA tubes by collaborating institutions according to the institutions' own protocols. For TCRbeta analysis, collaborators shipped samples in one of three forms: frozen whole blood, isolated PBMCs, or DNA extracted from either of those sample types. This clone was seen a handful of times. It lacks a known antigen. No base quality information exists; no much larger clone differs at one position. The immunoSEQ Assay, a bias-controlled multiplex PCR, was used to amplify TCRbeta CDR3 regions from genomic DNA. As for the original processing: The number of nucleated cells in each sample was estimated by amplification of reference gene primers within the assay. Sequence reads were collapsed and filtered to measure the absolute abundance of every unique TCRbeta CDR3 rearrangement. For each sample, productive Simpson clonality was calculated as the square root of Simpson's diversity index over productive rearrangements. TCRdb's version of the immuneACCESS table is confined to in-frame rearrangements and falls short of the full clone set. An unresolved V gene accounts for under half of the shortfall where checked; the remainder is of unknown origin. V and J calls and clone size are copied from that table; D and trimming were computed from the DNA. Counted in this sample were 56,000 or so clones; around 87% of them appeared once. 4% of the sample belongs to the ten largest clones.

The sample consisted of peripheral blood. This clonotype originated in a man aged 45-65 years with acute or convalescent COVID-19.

The CDR3 in this case is CASSFTRRGHGYTF. The sequenced DNA is TGTGCCAGCAGTTTTACCCGCAGGGGGCATGGCTACACCTTC. The sequence joins TRBV28 to TRBJ1-2; TRBD1 aligns with 8 central bases. Inclusive of the bounding cysteine and phenylalanine, the CDR3 is 14 residues long. Only the CDR3 portion is preserved as DNA: 42 bases, with reading frame beginning at the first base. For CDR1 and CDR2, the germline V gene lists MDHEN and SYDVKM. Ends trimmed: V by 3 bases, J by 6 bases; bases unmatched to a gene: 6.